This T cell receptor beta chain originates from a study of T-cell reconstitution after alpha-beta-depleted transplantation in children. CDR1 and CDR2 from the germline V gene are MNHEY and SVGAGI. The CDR3 has 16 residues. V lost 2 bases to trimming and J lost 1 base; unmatched junction nucleotides: 3. Comment on this clonotype: Its antigen remains unidentified.

A library of TCRbeta sequences, prepared with unique molecular identifiers, was generated. TCRdb reprocessed the PCR reads with MiXCR, giving one entry per CDR3 protein. The top ten hold about 28% of the sample, which has about 1,000,000 distinct CDR3 sequences, about 26% seen once. Study-level points and caveats: Surviving recipient T cells and thymic progenitors produced the high day-60 TCRbeta diversity seen in some patients. Alpha-beta T cells about two months after transplant reportedly derived from several hundred expanded graft clones. T-cell numbers and diversity, one year after transplant, stemmed largely from T cells that were newly produced.

This rearrangement joins TRBV6-5 to TRBJ1-5; 9 bases match TRBD1. This TCR was recovered from a boy under two years old who had a stem cell transplant for SCID, so the T cells may come from the graft donor. Sequencing used PBMCs, mostly from graft donor cells, obtained 360 days after TCRalphabeta/CD19-depleted stem cell transplant. Here the CDR3 reads CASSYLGQGSNQPQHF. The CDR3 DNA sequence: TGTGCCAGCAGTTACCTCGGACAGGGGAGCAATCAGCCCCAGCATTTT.